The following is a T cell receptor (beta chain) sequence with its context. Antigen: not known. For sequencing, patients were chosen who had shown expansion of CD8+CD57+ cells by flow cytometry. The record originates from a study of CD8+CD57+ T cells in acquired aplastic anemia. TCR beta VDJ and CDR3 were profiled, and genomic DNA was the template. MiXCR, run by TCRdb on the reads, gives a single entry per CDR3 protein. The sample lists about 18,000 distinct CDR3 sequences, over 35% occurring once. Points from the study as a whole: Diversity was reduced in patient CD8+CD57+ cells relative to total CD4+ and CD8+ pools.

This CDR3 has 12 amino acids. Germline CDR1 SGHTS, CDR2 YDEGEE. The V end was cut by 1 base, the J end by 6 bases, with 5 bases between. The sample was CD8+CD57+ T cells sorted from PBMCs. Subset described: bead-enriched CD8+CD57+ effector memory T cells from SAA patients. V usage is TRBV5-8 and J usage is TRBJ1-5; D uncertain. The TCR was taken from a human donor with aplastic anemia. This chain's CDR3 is CASSLRGQPQHF. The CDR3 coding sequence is TGTGCCAGCAGCTTGCGAGGTCAGCCCCAGCATTTT.